This T cell receptor beta chain was identified during a study of T cell responses to AZD1222 COVID-19 vaccine. Study-level findings and limits: CD4 TCRs associated with vaccination spanned spike, dominating at 160-218 and 743-854. Spike-specific TCR depth and breadth grew after two AZD1222 doses. Seropositive at baseline were only a handful of AZD1222 recipients.

Sequenced by immunoSEQ multiplex PCR; TCRdb stores in-frame clones only, minus some. Here the sample spans 80,000 to 130,000 clones, approximately 87% being singletons. This CDR3 contains 14 residues. Trimming removed 6 bases from V and 6 bases from J; junction bases left unmatched: 3. Germline CDR1 and CDR2: ENHRY and SYGVKD. For this clone: The antigen is undetermined.

The specimen was peripheral blood, collected on day 0 of AZD1222 vaccination. The origin of this receptor is an adult in good health. This sequence joins TRBV10-3 and TRBJ2-1, with 12 bases that match TRBD2. The CDR3 reads CAISLAGGPNEQFF. The CDR3 DNA sequence: TGTGCCATCAGCCTAGCGGGGGGGCCCAATGAGCAGTTCTTC.